This TCR beta chain was captured in a study of cytomegalovirus exposure and HLA in healthy donors. This clone was seen a handful of times. Its antigen is not identified. CDR3 length equals 12 residues. The germline V gene has CDR1 MNHNY and CDR2 SVGAGI (reference sequence). Notes on the study in general: Within the data, a cluster of highly shared sequence variants was likely a sequencing artifact. For TCR beta chains, V- and J-gene trimming was later linked to a missense DCLRE1C variant.

The study ran its PCR with 60 Vbeta and 13 Jbeta primers. The repertoire was sequenced with immunoSEQ multiplex PCR; TCRdb's copy has only in-frame clones and lacks some. The sample yields 170,000 or so clones, roughly 80% seen once. This sequence joins TRBV6-6 and TRBJ1-2, with 8 positions matching TRBD1. The source of this sequence is a woman between 50 and 59 years old in good health and CMV-seropositive. The sequenced sample consisted of PBMCs. CDR3 DNA: TGTGGCACACAGGGGGCTAACTATGGCTACACCTTC. This sequence encodes CGTQGANYGYTF.